This TCR beta chain was found in a study of cytomegalovirus exposure and HLA in healthy donors. The study, taken as a whole, reports: The classifier reportedly diagnosed cytomegalovirus status with high specificity and sensitivity. Cytomegalovirus-associated TCR beta chains were listed, numbering some 180. While the bulk of TCR sequences proved rare, some public TCRs turned up in many donors.

Generated by immunoSEQ multiplex PCR, the TCRdb table keeps only in-frame clones and is missing some. In the table there are roughly 260,000 clones, around 87% of which are singletons. Details on this clone: Antigen: not known.

V was pared by 4 bases and J by 8 bases, with 7 bases of the junction left unmatched. The germline V gene encodes CDR1 MNHEY and CDR2 SMNVEV (reference sequence). CDR3 length: 15 residues. The chain recombines TRBV27 with TRBJ2-1, with TRBD1 matching 11 bases. Sample: PBMCs. This clonotype was sampled from a woman in her late teens or twenties in good health and CMV-seronegative. CDR3 nucleotides: TGTGCCAGCAGTTCCCGGGACAGGGGGGGTTATGAGCAGTTCTTC. As protein: CASSSRDRGGYEQFF.